This T cell receptor (beta chain) was documented in a study of shared clonotypes between healthy human individuals. Looking at the study overall: Two female and three male donors aged 18 to 49 were enrolled.

Naive CD8 isolation took CD45RO-negative cells positively selected for CCR7 and excluded terminally differentiated effector memory CD45RA+ cells. Authors' methods: ImmunoSEQ only sent back junction sequences with no quality scores, so filtering was done differently. The repertoire was sequenced with immunoSEQ multiplex PCR; TCRdb's copy has only in-frame clones and lacks some. D and trimming come from the DNA, and the V and J calls and clone size come from that table. The sample includes some 2.1 million clones, 93% of them seen just once. To note about this clone: Antigen specificity is unknown.

Trimming took 7 bases from V and 0 from J, leaving 12 bases between them. The CDR3 contains 14 residues. Germline values: CDR1 SGHAT, CDR2 FQDESV (reference sequence). Study observations and caveats: Blood was the sole source, and tissue repertoires probably differ.

Input material: naive CD8+ T cells from PBMCs. The sequence derives from a man aged 18 to 30 in good health. Some clones in this sample may be carry-over from other donors' samples. V gene TRBV11-1 combines with J gene TRBJ1-1; D not certain. The CDR3 DNA reads as TGTGCCAGCACGGGTGGGGTTATGAACACTGAAGCTTTCTTT. It translates to CASTGGVMNTEAFF.